The T cell receptor beta chain under discussion was sequenced for a study of blood T cell repertoires in COVID-19. About the research overall: The study drew acute and convalescent COVID-19 samples from the United States, Italy and Spain. The cDNA or gDNA used as material had been derived from T cells, B-cell-depleted T cells, or PBMCs.

Germline values: CDR1 SGHRS, CDR2 YFSETQ. CDR3 length: 12 amino acids. With 4 bases removed from V and 3 bases from J, the gap between germline ends came to 7 bases. Libraries were prepared by immunoSEQ multiplex PCR; TCRdb keeps only in-frame clonotypes and omits some of them. The sample records under 170,000 clones, approximately 80% being singletons. J is TRBJ1-2 and V is TRBV5-1, with D perhaps TRBD1 (6 bases). The sequencing input was peripheral blood. This sequence was found in a man in his 70s with acute or convalescent COVID-19. CDR3 nucleotide sequence: TGCGCCAGCAGCGGGGGCGACTATGGCTACACCTTC. It is translated as CASSGGDYGYTF.